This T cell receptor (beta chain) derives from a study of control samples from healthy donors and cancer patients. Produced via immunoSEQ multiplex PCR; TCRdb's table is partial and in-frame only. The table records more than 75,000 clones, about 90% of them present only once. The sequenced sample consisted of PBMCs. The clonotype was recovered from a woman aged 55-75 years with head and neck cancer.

For the CDR3, the DNA is TGCAGCGTTGACACAGGAGACCTTGAAGCTTTCTTT. Its protein product is CSVDTGDLEAFF. The V call is TRBV29-1, the J call TRBJ1-1, with D tentatively TRBD1 (5 bases). The CDR3 spans 12 residues. Germline V gives CDR1 SQVTM, CDR2 ANQGSEA. Trimming left V 3 bases short and J 7 bases short, with 12 bases between. The full variable domain, rest sourced from reference TRBV29-1 and TRBJ1-1, is SAVISQKPSRDICQRGTSLTIQCQVDSQVTMMFWYRQQPGQSLTLIATANQGSEATYESGFVIDKFPISRPNLTFSTLTVSNMSPEDSSIYLCSVDTGDLEAFFGQGTRLTVV.